Below are 29 T cell receptor beta chains sequenced from a single sample in a study of response to subunit inactivated influenza vaccine (dated by TCRdb to the late 2010s). The library was produced with RT-PCR. Data came from an Illumina HiSeq 2500. The raw public reads went through TCRdb reprocessing: fastp at Q25, MiXCR clone calling, in-frame beta chains kept. For every CDR3 protein sequence, its rows merge into one entry that carries the most common genes and DNA. This sample gives 180,000 or so distinct CDR3 sequences in total; approximately 12% of them show up just once. 25% to 30% of the sample is taken by the ten largest. These data are also associated with another study on T cells expressing NK-cell markers. Reported in the second study: TCR beta cDNA libraries were made by 5'RACE template switching that added a universal primer site and unique molecular identifiers.

Sequencing used CD8+ T cells sorted from PBMCs, obtained roughly 13 days after vaccination. The receptor source for this set is a man between 50 and 59 years old who received an inactivated influenza vaccine. Donor details come from another sample of the same person, matched by shared clones.

This clonotype occurred many times. This chain uses TRBV4-2 with TRBJ2-5; 9 nucleotides align to TRBD1. CDR1 is LGHNA and CDR2 is YNFKEQ in the germline V gene. CDR3 size: 15 residues. V dropped 0 bases and J dropped 5; count of bases not matched to a gene: 4. The CDR3 DNA reads TGTGCCAGCAGCCAAGATAACACAGGGGGCGAGACCCAGTACTTC. It codes for CASSQDNTGGETQYF.

This chain connects TRBV3-1 to TRBJ2-1, with 14 bases lining up with TRBD2. This CDR3 contains 17 residues. Germline V gene sequence: CDR1 LGHDT, CDR2 YNNKEL (reference sequence). V lost 1 base and J lost 7; bases outside the gene matches: 6. The chain's CDR3 is CASSQGLAGGPVNEQFF. DNA for the CDR3: TGTGCCAGCAGCCAAGGACTAGCGGGAGGGCCAGTGAATGAGCAGTTCTTC.

The V and J genes are TRBV28 and TRBJ2-7; tentatively, D is TRBD2 (6 bases). The germline gives CDR1 MDHEN, CDR2 SYDVKM. Trimming left V 4 bases short and J 4 bases short, with 11 bases between. The CDR3 is made up of 13 amino acids. In DNA, the CDR3 is TGTGCCAGCAGTTGGTCCGGGAGTTACGAGCAGTACTTC. This encodes CASSWSGSYEQYF.

The chain couples TRBV20-1 to TRBJ2-3; D is unclear. The V gene lost 2 bases and the J gene lost 4 bases, with 19 bases spanning the gap. From germline, CDR1 is DFQATT and CDR2 SNEGSKA (reference sequence). The CDR3 has 16 amino acids. Here the CDR3 reads CSARPGNPRSADTQYF. In DNA, the CDR3 is TGCAGTGCTAGACCTGGAAACCCTAGGTCTGCAGATACGCAGTATTTT.

This clonotype was observed a few times. V and J are TRBV4-3 and TRBJ2-2; tentatively, D is TRBD2 (5 bases). Per the germline V gene, CDR1 is LGHNA and CDR2 is YSLEER. The CDR3 loop spans 16 amino acids. V shed 0 bases and J shed 5 bases, with 13 bases lying between them. The CDR3 region has the DNA TGCGCCAGCAGCCAAGATTTATATCGGGGAACCGGGGAGCTGTTTTTT. This sequence encodes CASSQDLYRGTGELFF.

This clonotype was detected only a few times. The rearrangement joins TRBV20-1 to TRBJ1-5, with TRBD1 matching over 7 bases. Germline lookup yields CDR1 DFQATT and CDR2 SNEGSKA (reference sequence). CDR3 length: 14 amino acids. V shed 6 bases, J shed 2 bases, and the junction held 7 bases outside the gene matches. This CDR3 reads CSAPDRVGNQPQHF. The CDR3 bases are TGCAGTGCCCCCGACAGGGTTGGCAATCAGCCCCAGCATTTT.

This clonotype was detected only a few times. V and J are TRBV28 and TRBJ1-5; the D is unclear. CDR1 MDHEN and CDR2 SYDVKM come from the germline V gene. Trimming stripped 2 bases from V and 4 bases from J, with 9 bases between. This CDR3 contains 14 residues. The CDR3 protein is CASSLVQSNQPQHF. The CDR3 nucleotides are TGTGCCAGCAGTTTAGTGCAGAGTAATCAGCCCCAGCATTTT.

This clonotype occurred many times. The chain uses TRBV4-3 and TRBJ2-7; no reliable D call. Germline CDR1 LGHNA, CDR2 YSLEER. This CDR3 spans 16 amino acids. The germline V and J ends were trimmed by 0 bases and 1 base, with 13 bases remaining between them. This CDR3 reads CASSQDRFSPSYEQYF. The CDR3 nucleotides are TGCGCCAGCAGCCAAGATAGGTTTTCCCCTTCCTACGAGCAGTACTTC.

This clonotype has a count of ten or more. The genes are TRBV28 and TRBJ2-7, with 9 bases matching TRBD1. Losses at the gene ends were 6 bases for V and 3 bases for J; bases not matched to a gene: 6. The V gene's germline CDR1 is MDHEN and CDR2 SYDVKM. The CDR3 has 14 amino acids. The CDR3 bases are TGTGCCAGCAGCCGGGACAGGGTTGACTACGAGCAGTACTTC. This sequence encodes CASSRDRVDYEQYF.

This clonotype was counted only a few times. The chain carries TRBV2 and TRBJ1-2; D might be TRBD1 (6 bases). This CDR3 comprises 12 residues. Trimming shortened V by 4 bases and J by 7 bases, and 10 bases separated the two germline ends. Germline CDR1 reads SNHLY; CDR2 reads FYNNEI. The CDR3 sequence is CASSVKGVGYTF. Here the CDR3 DNA reads TGTGCCAGCAGTGTTAAGGGGGTTGGCTACACCTTC. Together with reference TRBV2 and TRBJ1-2, the CDR3 gives the full variable domain: EPEVTQTPSHQVTQMGQEVILRCVPISNHLYFYWYRQILGQKVEFLVSFYNNEISEKSEIFDDQFSVERPDGSNFTLKIRSTKLEDSAMYFCASSVKGVGYTFGSGTRLTVV.

The chain couples TRBV7-8 to TRBJ2-2; D unresolved. This CDR3 contains 13 residues. Germline loops: CDR1 SGHVS, CDR2 FQNEAQ. Trimming left V 8 bases short and J 5 bases short, with 12 bases between. In nucleotides, the CDR3 is TGTGCCAGCGGTGAAGGTGGGACCGGGGAGCTGTTTTTT. Protein product: CASGEGGTGELFF.

This clonotype was picked up a small number of times. V and J are TRBV28 and TRBJ2-2; 7 nucleotides line up with TRBD2. V dropped 3 bases and J dropped 8; count of bases not matched to a gene: 9. Germline V gene lookup returns CDR1 MDHEN and CDR2 SYDVKM. The CDR3 has 15 amino acids. The CDR3 loop is CASSFFPSGYGELFF. The CDR3 bases are TGTGCCAGCAGTTTCTTCCCTAGCGGCTATGGGGAGCTGTTTTTT.

This clonotype was counted between two and nine times. This chain joins TRBV5-1 and TRBJ2-7; possibly TRBD1 for D (5 bases). CDR3 length equals 16 residues. V was shortened by 0 bases and J by 4 bases, with 17 bases between the two germline ends. CDR1 and CDR2 from the germline V gene are SGHRS and YFSETQ. The CDR3 sequence: CASSLGLGRVGYEQYF. The DNA of the CDR3 is TGCGCCAGCAGCTTGGGCCTCGGCAGGGTTGGGTACGAGCAGTACTTC.

V and J are TRBV12-3 or TRBV12-4 and TRBJ1-5; D perhaps matches TRBD1 (5 bases). V was shortened by 4 bases and J by 9 bases, with 16 bases between the two germline ends. The CDR3 is 14 amino acids. The CDR3 loop reads CASSWTGLGGPQHF. DNA of the CDR3: TGTGCCAGCAGTTGGACCGGACTTGGGGGGCCCCAGCATTTT.

This clonotype has more than one count but fewer than ten. The chain links TRBV24-1 to TRBJ2-1, with 7 bases lining up with TRBD2. V trimming: 7 bases; J trimming: 0 bases; junction bases outside the gene matches: 5. This CDR3 is 15 amino acids long. Germline CDR1 KGHDR, CDR2 SFDVKD. CDR3 nucleotide sequence: TGTGCCACCAGGTCGAGGACTAGCTCCTACAATGAGCAGTTCTTC. This translates into CATRSRTSSYNEQFF.

There are a few counts of this clonotype. The chain joins TRBV9 to TRBJ2-5, with unresolved D. Germline CDR1 reads SGDLS; CDR2 reads YYNGEE. V shed 3 bases and J shed 2 bases, with 8 bases lying between them. The CDR3 is 13 amino acids. The DNA of the CDR3 is TGTGCCAGCAGCGGGGAATGGCAAGAGACCCAGTACTTC. It yields the protein CASSGEWQETQYF.

The chain is built from TRBV5-6 and TRBJ2-7, with 8 bases matching TRBD1. J was trimmed by 6 bases and V by 4 bases; bases with no gene match: 6. Germline CDR1 SGHDT, CDR2 YYEEEE. The CDR3 has 13 amino acids. The CDR3 region is CASSILDRGEQYF. The CDR3 nucleotides read TGTGCCAGCAGCATACTAGACAGGGGCGAGCAGTACTTC.

This clonotype was found a few times. This chain joins TRBV25-1 and TRBJ2-6; 7 bases line up with TRBD1. CDR1 and CDR2 (germline): MGHDK, SYGVNS. The length of the CDR3 is 16 residues. Unmatched junction bases numbered 6, after V lost 3 bases and J lost 4 bases. CDR3 sequence: CASSDQGGDGANVLTF. The CDR3 DNA reads as TGTGCCAGCAGTGATCAAGGGGGCGACGGGGCCAACGTCCTGACTTTC.

The chain employs TRBV12-3 or TRBV12-4 and TRBJ2-2; TRBD1 might be the D (6 bases). V lost 3 bases and J lost 5, with 13 bases in between. The CDR3 contains 15 residues. The CDR3 DNA is TGTGCCAGCAGTTTTTTGCAGGGGTTGACCGGGGAGCTGTTTTTT. This gives the protein CASSFLQGLTGELFF.

In this sample, this clonotype turned up many times. The chain employs TRBV2 and TRBJ2-2; 9 bases match TRBD2. After removal of 7 bases from V and 5 bases from J, the junction contained 5 bases not matched to a gene. This CDR3 contains 14 residues. CDR1 SNHLY and CDR2 FYNNEI come from the germline V gene. The CDR3 DNA reads as TGTGCCAGCACAGGGACTAGCCCAACCGGGGAGCTGTTTTTT. Its translation is CASTGTSPTGELFF.

This clonotype was counted many times. The rearrangement uses TRBV5-1 and TRBJ2-1, with 7 bases that match TRBD1. Germline-derived CDR1 and CDR2 are SGHRS and YFSETQ. Trimming took 1 base from V and 9 from J; bases not matched to a gene: 1. This CDR3 is built from 12 residues. CDR3 coding DNA: TGCGCCAGCAGCTTGACAGGGGCTGAGCAGTTCTTC. Translated: CASSLTGAEQFF.

The J gene is TRBJ2-1, the V gene TRBV6-2 or TRBV6-3; 9 positions match TRBD2. The CDR3 runs to 12 residues. The germline V gene encodes CDR1 MNHEY and CDR2 SVGEGT. Trimming removed 6 bases from V and 10 bases from J; junction bases left unmatched: 4. This chain's CDR3 is CASRVAGAEQFF. The CDR3 nucleotides read TGTGCCAGCAGAGTAGCGGGGGCAGAGCAGTTCTTC.

This clonotype was counted at least ten times. The J gene is TRBJ2-7, the V gene TRBV4-1, with a tentative D call TRBD1 (5 bases). Deletions cut 4 bases from V and 1 base from J, with 17 bases between. CDR1 is MGHRA, CDR2 YSYEKL, per germline. This CDR3 contains 16 residues. The CDR3 nucleotides read TGCGCCAGCAGCCCGTCTTTACAGGCTTCGTCCTACGAGCAGTACTTC. Translation gives CASSPSLQASSYEQYF.

This clonotype has ten or more counts. The chain links TRBV9 to TRBJ2-7; no clear D gene. This CDR3 comprises 15 residues. The ends were cut back, 4 bases at V and 0 bases at J, with 14 bases in the middle. Looked up from germline, CDR1 is SGDLS and CDR2 is YYNGEE. This CDR3 is CASSSQPYPSYEQYF. The CDR3 nucleotides are TGTGCCAGCAGCTCCCAGCCCTATCCCTCCTACGAGCAGTACTTC.

This clonotype occurred many times. This chain links TRBV5-1 with TRBJ2-7; D tentatively fits TRBD1 or TRBD2 (6 bases each). The CDR3 contains 17 residues. V was pared by 0 bases and J by 3 bases, with 19 bases between. Germline V CDR1 and CDR2: SGHRS, YFSETQ. The CDR3 spells CASSLAELERGDYEQYF. Here the CDR3 DNA reads TGCGCCAGCAGCTTGGCCGAGTTGGAAAGGGGGGACTACGAGCAGTACTTC. Together with reference TRBV5-1 and TRBJ2-7, the CDR3 gives the full variable domain: KAGVTQTPRYLIKTRGQQVTLSCSPISGHRSVSWYQQTPGQGLQFLFEYFSETQRNKGNFPGRFSGRQFSNSRSEMNVSTLELGDSALYLCASSLAELERGDYEQYFGPGTRLTVT.

The rearrangement links TRBV6-2 or TRBV6-3 to TRBJ2-3, with a tentative D call TRBD1 (5 bases). V shed 8 bases and J shed 2 bases, with 14 bases lying between them. Per germline, CDR1 MNHEY and CDR2 SVGEGT. The CDR3 is 14 amino acids. The CDR3 sequence: CASHLNRLTDTQYF. The DNA for the CDR3 is TGTGCCAGCCACCTTAACAGGCTCACAGATACGCAGTATTTT.

The chain recombines TRBV2 with TRBJ1-1; 7 bases are a match to TRBD1. From germline, CDR1 is SNHLY and CDR2 FYNNEI. The CDR3 contains 16 residues. Trimming at V came to 2 bases and at J to 2 bases, leaving 8 bases not matched to a gene. In nucleotides, the CDR3 is TGTGCCAGCAGTGAACCACTCAGGGGGTTTAACACTGAAGCTTTCTTT. Its translation is CASSEPLRGFNTEAFF.

In this sample, this clonotype turned up many times. V gene TRBV28 combines with J gene TRBJ1-2, with 7 bases that match TRBD1. V lost 6 bases, J lost 3 bases, and 7 bases stayed unmatched. Looked up from germline, CDR1 is MDHEN and CDR2 is SYDVKM. The CDR3 has 14 amino acids. Here the CDR3 DNA reads TGTGCCAGCAGGCCGGGACAGTCATACTATGGCTACACCTTC. Translation: CASRPGQSYYGYTF.

For the CDR3, the DNA is TGTGCCAGCAGTTCCCTAACAGGGGCCTACACCGGGGAGCTGTTTTTT. Protein product: CASSSLTGAYTGELFF. The chain joins TRBV27 to TRBJ2-2; TRBD1 aligns across 7 bases. Germline V CDR1 and CDR2: MNHEY, SMNVEV (reference sequence). V lost 4 bases to trimming and J lost 3 bases; unmatched junction nucleotides: 8. The CDR3 consists of 16 residues.